This T cell receptor beta chain emerged from a study of blood T cell repertoires in COVID-19. Across the whole study: Material from acute and convalescent COVID-19 was sourced from the United States, Italy and Spain. PBMCs, B-cell-depleted T cells, or T cells provided the cDNA or gDNA that made up the material.

The CDR3 contains 12 residues. The germline V gene has CDR1 MNHEY and CDR2 SMNVEV (reference sequence). V was cut by 2 bases and J by 6 bases, with 7 bases left in between. Per the original methods: The authors estimated nucleated cell counts from reference gene primer amplification. Sequencing was performed with immunoSEQ multiplex PCR; in TCRdb, only in-frame clones are kept and a portion is missing. The V and J calls and clone size were taken over from that table, and D and trimming were inferred from the DNA. The sample has 47,000 or so clones; 81% are singletons. During active infection, Seattle patients enrolled and were then monitored through disease.

What was sequenced was peripheral blood. The receptor's source is a woman over 75 with COVID-19, enrolled during active disease. The J gene is TRBJ1-2, the V gene TRBV27; D remains ambiguous. The CDR3 nucleotides are TGTGCCAGCAGTTTAGCCGGGGATGGCTACACCTTC. Protein: CASSLAGDGYTF.